These T cell receptor beta chains were read from a single sample in a study of T-cell memory formation after mild COVID-19. TCRdb passed the 5' RACE reads through MiXCR, listing each CDR3 protein once. The sample holds around 300,000 distinct CDR3 sequences, roughly 13% seen once. Sequencing used PBMCs or a T cell subset sorted from them (not recorded which). The source of these receptors is a man younger than 35 who had mild COVID-19 (a few samples of this study predate the infection). Cell type and time point are not known. CDR3s include the opening cysteine and the closing phenylalanine or tryptophan. Each record gives: D gene, V gene, J gene, clone size, CDR3 protein, CDR3 DNA. D genes are given only for firm matches. Size tells how often a clone was seen (once, few, many) or the class of an expanded clone, and some rows leave it out.

TRBD2,TRBV5-4,TRBJ2-5,many,CASSLAGGFETQYF,TGTGCCAGCAGTTTAGCGGGGGGGTTTGAGACCCAGTACTTC
.,TRBV6-1,TRBJ1-5,.,CASSRGVNSEQPQHF,TGTGCCAGCAGTCGGGGGGTTAACAGCGAGCAGCCCCAGCATTTT
.,TRBV5-6,TRBJ2-4,many,CASSSTLNIQYF,TGTGCCAGCAGCTCAACTTTGAACATTCAGTACTTC
.,TRBV20-1,TRBJ2-3,few,CSARDLGREDTQYF,TGCAGTGCTAGAGACCTAGGGAGAGAAGATACGCAGTATTTT
TRBD2,TRBV7-8,TRBJ2-3,many,CASSLGLATLTDTQYF,TGTGCCAGCAGCTTAGGACTAGCGACTCTCACAGATACGCAGTATTTT
TRBD2,TRBV7-2,TRBJ2-1,many,CASSSTSGSYNEQFF,TGTGCCAGCAGCTCGACTAGCGGCTCCTACAATGAGCAGTTCTTC
.,TRBV9,TRBJ2-2,.,CASRRGPNTGELFF,TGTGCCAGCAGACGGGGTCCGAACACCGGGGAGCTGTTTTTT
.,TRBV15,TRBJ1-5,few,CATRPTTAYSNQPQHF,TGTGCCACGCGGCCAACGACCGCGTATAGCAATCAGCCCCAGCATTTT
.,TRBV7-2,TRBJ1-2,.,CASSGIGDYGYTF,TGTGCCAGCAGCGGAATAGGGGACTATGGCTACACCTTC
TRBD2,TRBV20-1,TRBJ2-2,few,CSARATSGGAHGELFF,TGCAGTGCTAGAGCAACTAGCGGGGGGGCTCACGGGGAGCTGTTTTTT
TRBD2,TRBV6-5,TRBJ2-2,.,CASRSGGTGELFF,TGTGCCAGCAGAAGCGGGGGCACCGGGGAGCTGTTTTTT
.,TRBV4-1,TRBJ2-5,.,CASSQGGQSQETQYF,TGCGCCAGCAGCCAGGGGGGGCAGTCCCAAGAGACCCAGTACTTC
.,TRBV4-1,TRBJ1-2,many,CASSQTTETNYGYTF,TGCGCCAGCAGCCAGACGACAGAGACCAACTATGGCTACACCTTC
.,TRBV5-1,TRBJ1-1,.,CASSLDGRTDVTEAFF,TGCGCCAGCAGCTTGGATGGTCGGACAGATGTCACTGAAGCTTTCTTT
.,TRBV29-1,TRBJ2-5,few,CSVTQGRETQYF,TGCAGCGTTACACAGGGTCGGGAGACCCAGTACTTC
TRBD1,TRBV9,TRBJ2-3,many,CASSVPRTGGTDTQYF,TGTGCCAGCAGCGTACCGAGGACAGGGGGAACAGATACGCAGTATTTT
TRBD1,TRBV6-1,TRBJ1-1,.,CASTLSGTGGLNTEAFF,TGTGCCAGCACCCTTAGCGGGACAGGGGGGTTGAACACTGAAGCTTTCTTT
.,TRBV6-5,TRBJ2-2,many,CASSYGGSGELFF,TGTGCCAGCAGTTATGGGGGTTCCGGGGAGCTGTTTTTT
.,TRBV19,TRBJ1-1,.,CASKSSGLVFGGTEAFF,TGTGCCAGTAAGAGTTCCGGGCTGGTTTTTGGTGGCACTGAAGCTTTCTTT
.,TRBV12-3/TRBV12-4,TRBJ2-3,.,CASSNRDIRADTQYF,TGTGCCAGCAGCAACCGGGACATAAGAGCAGATACGCAGTATTTT